The next 20 T cell receptor beta chains were all read from a single sample in a study of blood T cell repertoires in COVID-19. Profiling relied on immunoSEQ multiplex PCR, and the TCRdb table lists in-frame clones only, not all of them. This table holds approximately 150,000 clones, 70% to 90% found once. Sequenced: peripheral blood. The receptors derive from a woman older than 75 with COVID-19, enrolled during active disease.

V gene TRBV2 combines with J gene TRBJ1-6, with D uncertain. Trimming pared 5 bases from V and 8 bases from J, leaving 10 bases between. Germline loops: CDR1 SNHLY, CDR2 FYNNEI. The CDR3 runs to 13 residues. The CDR3 reads CASSPSEDSPLHF. CDR3 DNA sequence: TGTGCCAGCAGTCCCTCTGAGGATTCACCCCTCCACTTT. The whole variable domain, filled in from reference TRBV2 and TRBJ1-6, reads EPEVTQTPSHQVTQMGQEVILRCVPISNHLYFYWYRQILGQKVEFLVSFYNNEISEKSEIFDDQFSVERPDGSNFTLKIRSTKLEDSAMYFCASSPSEDSPLHFGNGTRLTVT.

The chain combines TRBV5-1 with TRBJ2-3, with 7 positions matching TRBD2. Germline V gene data show CDR1 as SGHRS and CDR2 as YFSETQ. The trim removed 4 bases at V and 1 base at J, leaving 6 bases unmatched. The CDR3 totals 15 residues. CDR3 loop: CASSPGLGGTDTQYF. As DNA, the CDR3 is TGCGCCAGCAGCCCAGGACTAGGAGGCACAGATACGCAGTATTTT. The whole variable domain, remainder taken from reference TRBV5-1 and TRBJ2-3, is KAGVTQTPRYLIKTRGQQVTLSCSPISGHRSVSWYQQTPGQGLQFLFEYFSETQRNKGNFPGRFSGRQFSNSRSEMNVSTLELGDSALYLCASSPGLGGTDTQYFGPGTRLTVL.

V gene TRBV5-8 combines with J gene TRBJ2-1; D perhaps matches TRBD1 (5 bases). The CDR3 length is 10 residues. Germline CDR1 and CDR2: SGHTS and YDEGEE. The ends were cut back, 1 base at V and 15 bases at J, with 8 bases in the middle. The CDR3 DNA sequence: TGTGCCAGCAGCTTGCAGGGCAGGTTCTTC. Its translation is CASSLQGRFF.

This clone was detected once. The chain combines TRBV6-1 with TRBJ2-2; 8 bases agree with TRBD2. The CDR3 extends over 16 amino acids. CDR1 is MNHNS, CDR2 SASEGT, per germline. Trimming at V came to 2 bases and at J to 7 bases, leaving 9 bases not matched to a gene. The CDR3 DNA sequence: TGTGCCAGCAGTGAACTGGCGCACCTAGCGGGCGGGGAGCTGTTTTTT. This translates into CASSELAHLAGGELFF.

The rearrangement joins TRBV6-5 to TRBJ2-7; 7 nucleotides line up with TRBD2. V shed 7 bases and J 1 base; nucleotides not matched to a gene: 7. Germline V gene sequence: CDR1 MNHEY, CDR2 SVGAGI. CDR3 size: 14 residues. This chain's CDR3 is CASTGTTSSYEQYF. The CDR3 DNA is TGTGCCAGCACCGGGACTACCAGTTCCTACGAGCAGTACTTC.

The chain has TRBV9 and TRBJ1-4; possible D gene TRBD1, 5 bases. CDR3 length: 17 amino acids. Germline CDR1 reads SGDLS; CDR2 reads YYNGEE. V was trimmed by 3 bases and J by 1 base, leaving 16 bases between them. The CDR3 bases are TGTGCCAGCAGCGCAACCACTCGACAGCGAACTAATGAAAAACTGTTTTTT. Translation: CASSATTRQRTNEKLFF.

This clone has a handful of counts. The chain is built from TRBV5-1 and TRBJ1-4; D unresolved. V dropped 0 bases and J dropped 5 bases, with 11 bases sitting between them. CDR1 and CDR2 from the germline V gene are SGHRS and YFSETQ. CDR3 size: 15 residues. Here the CDR3 reads CASSLGSSRNEKLFF. The DNA for the CDR3 is TGCGCCAGCAGCTTGGGCAGTAGCAGAAATGAAAAACTGTTTTTT.

J is TRBJ2-1 and V is TRBV13, with TRBD2 identical over 12 bases. Germline V gives CDR1 PRHDT, CDR2 FYEKMQ (reference sequence). CDR3 length: 21 amino acids. With V trimmed by 1 base and J by 3 bases, 16 bases remained unmatched. The CDR3 protein is CASSLVEWRLAGGRDYNEQFF. CDR3 sequence (DNA): TGTGCCAGCAGCTTAGTCGAATGGCGGCTAGCGGGAGGGCGGGACTACAATGAGCAGTTCTTC.

This clone showed up just once. The V and J genes are TRBV11-3 and TRBJ1-6; no clear D gene. Germline V gene lookup returns CDR1 SGHNT and CDR2 YENEEA. The CDR3 contains 19 residues. V was clipped by 3 bases and J by 6 bases, with 24 bases between them. The CDR3 DNA reads as TGTGCCAGCAGCTTTACGGGATCCATATGGAGTATGAGTAATTCACCCCTCCACTTT. Translated: CASSFTGSIWSMSNSPLHF.

The chain uses TRBV6-6 and TRBJ1-5, with 7 bases that match TRBD1. V shed 5 bases and J 4 bases; nucleotides not matched to a gene: 8. CDR3 length: 15 amino acids. The germline V gene has CDR1 MNHNY and CDR2 SVGAGI (reference sequence). The CDR3 is CASSRTGVVNQPQHF. The CDR3 DNA follows: TGTGCCAGCAGTCGCACAGGGGTCGTGAATCAGCCCCAGCATTTT.

This clone was observed a few times. V gene TRBV3-1 (or the pseudogene TRBV3-2) combines with J gene TRBJ1-1, with TRBD1 as a possible D gene (5 bases). The CDR3 is 14 residues long. Germline V gene data show CDR1 as LGHDT and CDR2 as YNNKEL (reference sequence). Trimming removed 3 bases at V and 1 base at J, with 9 bases between. In DNA, the CDR3 is TGTGCCAGCAGCCAGCAGGGAGGGAACACTGAAGCTTTCTTT. Translation gives CASSQQGGNTEAFF.

This chain connects TRBV7-9 to TRBJ1-1; D ambiguous. CDR3 length: 14 residues. Trimming removed 1 base from V and 1 base from J, with 7 bases in between. CDR1 and CDR2 from the germline V gene are SEHNR and FQNEAQ (reference sequence). The CDR3 nucleotides are TGTGCCAGCAGCTTAGACGCGGGGAACACTGAAGCTTTCTTT. Its protein product is CASSLDAGNTEAFF.

This clone appeared a few times. The chain links TRBV19 to TRBJ1-2, with D possibly TRBD1 on 6 matching bases. The germline V gene encodes CDR1 LNHDA and CDR2 SQIVND (reference sequence). This CDR3 is built from 16 residues. V was cut by 7 bases and J by 4 bases, with 22 bases left in between. CDR3 amino acids: CASKEQGQGQVYGYTF. CDR3 DNA sequence: TGTGCCAGTAAAGAGCAGGGGCAGGGGCAAGTCTATGGCTACACCTTC.

The gene calls are TRBV11-2 and TRBJ1-1; D is ambiguous. V gave up 6 bases and J gave up 2 bases, with 10 bases separating them. CDR1 is SGHAT, CDR2 FQNNGV, per germline. CDR3 size: 13 residues. CDR3 loop: CASRPYFNTEAFF. CDR3 bases: TGTGCCAGCAGGCCATACTTTAACACTGAAGCTTTCTTT.

The V call is TRBV6-5, the J call TRBJ2-3, with 9 nucleotides matching TRBD2. V lost 5 bases to trimming and J lost 1 base; unmatched junction nucleotides: 4. The CDR3 consists of 15 residues. Germline loops: CDR1 MNHEY, CDR2 SVGAGI. The CDR3 loop is CASSNLAGGTDTQYF. In nucleotides, the CDR3 is TGTGCCAGCAGTAATTTAGCGGGAGGCACAGATACGCAGTATTTT.

In DNA, the CDR3 is TGCAGCGTTGGGGACAGCGTGACCTTC. Protein product: CSVGDSVTF. V gene TRBV29-1 combines with J gene TRBJ1-2; 7 nucleotides line up with TRBD1. The CDR3 extends over 9 amino acids. In germline, CDR1 is SQVTM, CDR2 ANQGSEA. V lost 4 bases to trimming and J lost 14 bases; unmatched junction nucleotides: 4.

The chain couples TRBV5-1 to TRBJ2-1; no reliable D call. This CDR3 contains 12 residues. With 4 bases removed from V and 9 bases from J, the gap between germline ends came to 11 bases. Germline V gene lookup returns CDR1 SGHRS and CDR2 YFSETQ. The CDR3, as DNA: TGCGCCAGCAGCGACCCAGCAGGTGAGCAGTTCTTC. Protein product: CASSDPAGEQFF.

The V gene is TRBV3-1 (or the pseudogene TRBV3-2), the J gene TRBJ1-5; D is ambiguous. Trimming removed 4 bases from V and 4 bases from J, with 14 bases in between. Looked up from germline, CDR1 is LGHDT and CDR2 is YNNKEL (reference sequence). This CDR3 has 15 amino acids. CDR3 loop: CASSLTSGRNQPQHF. CDR3 nucleotide sequence: TGTGCCAGCAGCCTAACCTCCGGGAGAAATCAGCCCCAGCATTTT.

This clone occurred a few times. This chain uses TRBV6-5 with TRBJ2-3; D is ambiguous. Germline lookup yields CDR1 MNHEY and CDR2 SVGAGI. This CDR3 has 15 residues. V lost 4 bases and J lost 1, with 12 bases in between. The CDR3 DNA follows: TGTGCCAGCAGTTCCGGAGAATGGGGCACAGATACGCAGTATTTT. This encodes CASSSGEWGTDTQYF.

V and J are TRBV7-9 and TRBJ2-2, with TRBD1 matching 9 bases. Germline CDR1 and CDR2: SEHNR and FQNEAQ (reference sequence). V shed 2 bases, J shed 4 bases, and the junction held 5 bases outside the gene matches. This CDR3 is 16 amino acids long. CDR3: CASSLPTGGSTGELFF. The CDR3 DNA reads as TGTGCCAGCAGCTTACCCACAGGGGGCTCCACCGGGGAGCTGTTTTTT.